This note documents a single TCR beta chain sequence. Its antigen remains unknown. The CDR3 spans 13 residues. The V gene's germline CDR1 is SGHAT and CDR2 FQNNGV. The V and J ends lost 4 bases and 0 bases respectively, with 7 bases between them. The sample belongs to a study of graft-versus-host responses after intestinal transplantation. Study at large: Anti-thymocyte globulin induction, then tacrolimus and steroids for roughly 3 years, went to all recipients. Study-wide results and limits: Circulating GvH clone levels at their peak were associated with HvG declines (early post-transplant). Individuals who had graft-donor T cell macrochimerism had allografts that showed high graft-versus-host to host-versus-graft clonal ratios. Recipient-marrow GvH clones were detected, some having first appeared in ileum or blood.

TCRdb's copy holds only in-frame clones and misses some; the assay was immunoSEQ multiplex PCR. This sample has some 41,000 clones, with approximately 95% found just once. Source: unstimulated CD8+ T cells sorted from spleen or lymph node cells, taken before transplant. V usage is TRBV11-2 and J usage is TRBJ2-7; TRBD1 is a possible D gene (5 bases). The source is a human donor who was the organ donor for an intestinal transplant. CDR3 DNA sequence: TGTGCCAGCAGCTCAGGGCCCTCCTACGAGCAGTACTTC. Protein: CASSSGPSYEQYF.